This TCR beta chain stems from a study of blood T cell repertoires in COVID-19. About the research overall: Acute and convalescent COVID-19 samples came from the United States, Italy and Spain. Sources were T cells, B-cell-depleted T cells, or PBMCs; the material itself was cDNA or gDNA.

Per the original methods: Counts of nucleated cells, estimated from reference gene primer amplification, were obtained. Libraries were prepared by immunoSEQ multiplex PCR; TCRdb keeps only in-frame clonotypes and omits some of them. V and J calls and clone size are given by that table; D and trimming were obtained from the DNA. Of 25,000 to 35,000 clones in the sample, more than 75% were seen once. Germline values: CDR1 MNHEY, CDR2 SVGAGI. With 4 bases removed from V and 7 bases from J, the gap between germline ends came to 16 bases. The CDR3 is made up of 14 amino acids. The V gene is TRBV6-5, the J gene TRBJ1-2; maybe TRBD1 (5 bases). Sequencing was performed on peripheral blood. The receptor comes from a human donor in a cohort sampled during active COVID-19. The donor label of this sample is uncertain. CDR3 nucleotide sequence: TGTGCCAGCAGTTGGGGGTCGGGGGAGGCTGGCTACACCTTC. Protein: CASSWGSGEAGYTF.